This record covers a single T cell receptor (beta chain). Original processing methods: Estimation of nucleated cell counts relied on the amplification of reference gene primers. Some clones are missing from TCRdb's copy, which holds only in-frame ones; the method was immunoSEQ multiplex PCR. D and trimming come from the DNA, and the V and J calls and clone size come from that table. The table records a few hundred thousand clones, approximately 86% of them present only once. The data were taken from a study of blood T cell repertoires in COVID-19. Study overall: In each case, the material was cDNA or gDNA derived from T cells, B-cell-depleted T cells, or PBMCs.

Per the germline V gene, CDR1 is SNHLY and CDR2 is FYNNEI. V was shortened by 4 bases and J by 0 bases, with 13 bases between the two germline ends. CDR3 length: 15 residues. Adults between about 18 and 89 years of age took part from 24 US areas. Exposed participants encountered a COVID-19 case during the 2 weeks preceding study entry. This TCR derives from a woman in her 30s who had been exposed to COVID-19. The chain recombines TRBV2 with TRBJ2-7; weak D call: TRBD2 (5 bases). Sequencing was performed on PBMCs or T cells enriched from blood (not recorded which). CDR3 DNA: TGTGCCAGCAGTGTTTCAGCGGCACACTCCTACGAGCAGTACTTC. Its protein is CASSVSAAHSYEQYF.